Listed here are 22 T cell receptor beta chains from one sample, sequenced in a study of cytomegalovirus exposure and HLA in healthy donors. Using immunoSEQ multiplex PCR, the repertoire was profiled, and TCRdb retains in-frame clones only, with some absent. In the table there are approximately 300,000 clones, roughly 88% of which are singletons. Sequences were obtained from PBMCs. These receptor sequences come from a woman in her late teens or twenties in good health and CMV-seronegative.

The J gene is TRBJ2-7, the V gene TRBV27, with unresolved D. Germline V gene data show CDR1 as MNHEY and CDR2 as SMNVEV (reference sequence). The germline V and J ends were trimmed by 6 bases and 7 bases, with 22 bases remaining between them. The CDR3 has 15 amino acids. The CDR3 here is CASSKISQPPGEQYF. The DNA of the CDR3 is TGTGCCAGCAGCAAAATATCACAGCCCCCCGGTGAGCAGTACTTC.

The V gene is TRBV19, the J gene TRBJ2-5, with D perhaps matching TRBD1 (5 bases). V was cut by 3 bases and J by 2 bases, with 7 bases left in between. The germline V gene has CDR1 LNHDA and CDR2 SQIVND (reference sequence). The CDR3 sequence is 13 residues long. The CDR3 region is CASSIRTQETQYF. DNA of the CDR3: TGTGCCAGTAGTATTCGGACACAAGAGACCCAGTACTTC.

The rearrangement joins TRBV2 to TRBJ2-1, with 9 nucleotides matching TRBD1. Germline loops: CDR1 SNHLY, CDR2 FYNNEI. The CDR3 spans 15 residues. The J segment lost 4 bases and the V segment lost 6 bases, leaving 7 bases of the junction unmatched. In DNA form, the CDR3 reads TGTGCCAGCAGGCCCCGGACAGGGGAATACAATGAGCAGTTCTTC. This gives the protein CASRPRTGEYNEQFF.

For the CDR3, the DNA is TGTGCCACCCGCTGGGACAACACTAACTATGGCTACACCTTC. Translating it yields CATRWDNTNYGYTF. The chain is built from TRBV10-3 and TRBJ1-2; D perhaps matches TRBD1 (6 bases). V lost 10 bases and J 0 bases, leaving 15 bases between the germline ends. CDR3 length equals 14 residues. Germline V gene lookup returns CDR1 ENHRY and CDR2 SYGVKD.

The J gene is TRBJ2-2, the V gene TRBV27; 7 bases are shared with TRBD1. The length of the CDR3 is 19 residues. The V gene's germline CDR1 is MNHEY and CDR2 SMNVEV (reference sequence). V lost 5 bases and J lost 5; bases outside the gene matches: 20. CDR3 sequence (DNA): TGTGCCAGCAGTAGCCCCTCTCTAGCTGACAGGGAAGTTACCGGGGAGCTGTTTTTT. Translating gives CASSSPSLADREVTGELFF.

The CDR3 is CASRLQGGYTGELFF. CDR3 bases: TGTGCCAGCAGGCTACAGGGCGGATACACCGGGGAGCTGTTTTTT. The V and J genes are TRBV2 and TRBJ2-2, with D maybe TRBD1 (6 bases). Germline CDR1 SNHLY, CDR2 FYNNEI. The CDR3 has 15 amino acids. V was clipped by 6 bases and J by 3 bases, with 14 bases between them.

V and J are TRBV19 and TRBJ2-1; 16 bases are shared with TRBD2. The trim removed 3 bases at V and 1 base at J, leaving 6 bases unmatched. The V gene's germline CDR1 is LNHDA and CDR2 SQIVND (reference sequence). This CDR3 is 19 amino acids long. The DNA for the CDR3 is TGTGCCAGTAGTATCTCGGGACTAGCGGGAGGGGGATCCTACAATGAGCAGTTCTTC. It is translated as CASSISGLAGGGSYNEQFF.

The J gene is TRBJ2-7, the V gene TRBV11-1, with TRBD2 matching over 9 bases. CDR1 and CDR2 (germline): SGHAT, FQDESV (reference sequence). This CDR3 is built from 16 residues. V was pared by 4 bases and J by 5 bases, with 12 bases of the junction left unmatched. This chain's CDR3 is CASSYSGREGIDEQYF. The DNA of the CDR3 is TGTGCCAGCAGCTACTCCGGGCGGGAGGGCATCGACGAGCAGTACTTC.

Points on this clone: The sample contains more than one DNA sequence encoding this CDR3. The CDR3 bases are TGTGCCAGCAGCTTAGGGACAGGGTCCTACGAGCAGTACTTC. Its translation: CASSLGTGSYEQYF. The V gene is TRBV11-2, the J gene TRBJ2-7, with TRBD1 identical over 8 bases. There are 14 residues in the CDR3. Germline loops: CDR1 SGHAT, CDR2 FQNNGV. The V and J ends lost 1 base and 1 base, in that order; junction bases with no gene match: 0. The full variable domain, rest sourced from reference TRBV11-2 and TRBJ2-7, is EAGVAQSPRYKIIEKRQSVAFWCNPISGHATLYWYQQILGQGPKLLIQFQNNGVVDDSQLPKDRFSAERLKGVDSTLKIQPAKLEDSAVYLCASSLGTGSYEQYFGPGTRLTVT.

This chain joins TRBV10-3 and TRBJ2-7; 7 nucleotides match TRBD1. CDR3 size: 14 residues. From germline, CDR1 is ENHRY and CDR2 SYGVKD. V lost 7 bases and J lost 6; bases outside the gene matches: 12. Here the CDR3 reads CAINPGTVPGEQYF. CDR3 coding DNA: TGTGCCATCAATCCCGGGACAGTTCCTGGCGAGCAGTACTTC.

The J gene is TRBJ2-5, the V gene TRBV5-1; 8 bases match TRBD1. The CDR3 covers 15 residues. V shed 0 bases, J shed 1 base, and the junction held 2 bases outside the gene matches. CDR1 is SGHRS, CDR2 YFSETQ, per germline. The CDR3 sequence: CASSLVQGAQETQYF. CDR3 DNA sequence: TGCGCCAGCAGCTTGGTTCAGGGGGCCCAAGAGACCCAGTACTTC.

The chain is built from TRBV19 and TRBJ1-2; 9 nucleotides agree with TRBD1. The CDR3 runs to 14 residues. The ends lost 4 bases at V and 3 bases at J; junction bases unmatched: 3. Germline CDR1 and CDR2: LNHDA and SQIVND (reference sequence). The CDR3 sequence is CASSRTGADYGYTF. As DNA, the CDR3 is TGTGCCAGTAGTAGGACAGGGGCTGACTATGGCTACACCTTC.

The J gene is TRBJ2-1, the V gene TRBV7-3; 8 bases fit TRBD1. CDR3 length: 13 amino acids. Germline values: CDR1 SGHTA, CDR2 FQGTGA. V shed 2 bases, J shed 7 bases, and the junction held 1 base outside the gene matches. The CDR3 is CASSLGTGNEQFF. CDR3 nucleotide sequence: TGTGCCAGCAGCTTAGGGACAGGTAATGAGCAGTTCTTC.

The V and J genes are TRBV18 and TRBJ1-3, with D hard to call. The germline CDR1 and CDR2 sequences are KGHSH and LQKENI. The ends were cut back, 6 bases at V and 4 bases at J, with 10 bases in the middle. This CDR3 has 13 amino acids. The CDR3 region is CASSKREGNTIYF. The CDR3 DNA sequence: TGTGCCAGCTCCAAACGAGAGGGAAACACCATATATTTT.

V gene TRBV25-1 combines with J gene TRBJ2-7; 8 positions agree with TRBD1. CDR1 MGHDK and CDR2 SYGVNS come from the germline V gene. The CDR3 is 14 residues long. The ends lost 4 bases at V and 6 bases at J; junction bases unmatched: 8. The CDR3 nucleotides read TGTGCCAGCAGTGTGTGGGACAGGAGTGGCGAGCAGTACTTC. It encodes CASSVWDRSGEQYF.

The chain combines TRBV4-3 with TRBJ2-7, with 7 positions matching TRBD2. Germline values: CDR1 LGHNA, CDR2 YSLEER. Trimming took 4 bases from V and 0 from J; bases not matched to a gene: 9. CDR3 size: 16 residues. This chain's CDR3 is CASSPGAIAGSYEQYF. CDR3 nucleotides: TGCGCCAGCAGCCCCGGGGCCATAGCGGGCTCCTACGAGCAGTACTTC.

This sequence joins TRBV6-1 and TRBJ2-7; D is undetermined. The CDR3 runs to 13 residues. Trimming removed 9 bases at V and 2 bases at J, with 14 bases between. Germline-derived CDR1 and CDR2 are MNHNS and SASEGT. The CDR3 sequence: CASTKKPTYEQYF. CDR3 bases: TGTGCCAGTACAAAGAAACCAACCTACGAGCAGTACTTC.

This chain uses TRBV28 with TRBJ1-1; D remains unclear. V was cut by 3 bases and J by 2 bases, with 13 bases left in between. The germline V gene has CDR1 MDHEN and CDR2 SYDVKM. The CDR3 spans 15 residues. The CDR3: CASSFSDGRNTEAFF. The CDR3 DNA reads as TGTGCCAGCAGTTTCTCGGACGGGAGAAACACTGAAGCTTTCTTT.

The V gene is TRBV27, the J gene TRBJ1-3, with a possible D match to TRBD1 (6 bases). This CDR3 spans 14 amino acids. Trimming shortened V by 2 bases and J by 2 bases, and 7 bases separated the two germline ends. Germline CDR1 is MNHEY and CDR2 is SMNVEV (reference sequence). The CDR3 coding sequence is TGTGCCAGCAGTTTAACAGGGCCTGGAAACACCATATATTTT. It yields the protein CASSLTGPGNTIYF.

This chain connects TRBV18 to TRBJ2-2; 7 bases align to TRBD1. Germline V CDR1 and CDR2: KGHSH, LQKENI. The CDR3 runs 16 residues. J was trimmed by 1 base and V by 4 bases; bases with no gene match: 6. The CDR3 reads CASSRSGTENTGELFF. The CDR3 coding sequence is TGTGCCAGCTCACGTTCCGGGACAGAGAACACCGGGGAGCTGTTTTTT. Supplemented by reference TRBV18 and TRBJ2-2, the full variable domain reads NAGVMQNPRHLVRRRGQEARLRCSPMKGHSHVYWYRQLPEEGLKFMVYLQKENIIDESGMPKERFSAEFPKEGPSILRIQQVVRGDSAAYFCASSRSGTENTGELFFGEGSRLTVL.

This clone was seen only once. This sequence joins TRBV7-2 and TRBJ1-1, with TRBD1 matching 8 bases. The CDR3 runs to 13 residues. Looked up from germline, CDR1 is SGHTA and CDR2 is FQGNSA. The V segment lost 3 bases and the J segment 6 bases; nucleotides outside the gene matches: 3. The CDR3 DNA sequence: TGTGCCAGCAGCTTTAGGACAGGGTCTGAAGCTTTCTTT. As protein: CASSFRTGSEAFF.

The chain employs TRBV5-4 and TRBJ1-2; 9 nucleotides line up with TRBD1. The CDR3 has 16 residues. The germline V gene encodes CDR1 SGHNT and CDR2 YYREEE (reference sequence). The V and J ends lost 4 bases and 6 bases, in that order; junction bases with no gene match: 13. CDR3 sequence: CASSLGQGWAVDGYTF. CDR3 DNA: TGTGCCAGCAGCCTGGGACAGGGATGGGCGGTGGATGGCTACACCTTC.